The entry that follows covers one TCR beta chain sequence. The data are from a study of OX40 agonist ivuxolimab in advanced cancers. The protocol was immunoSEQ multiplex PCR, while the TCRdb copy is restricted to in-frame clones and leaves out a portion. The table includes some 100,000 clones, approximately 90% detected once. Germline V gene lookup returns CDR1 SGHRS and CDR2 YFSETQ. V was clipped by 2 bases and J by 5 bases; unmatched bases: 4. The CDR3 length is 15 residues. This specimen was CD4+ or CD8+ T cells sorted from blood, taken in a trial of the OX40 agonist ivuxolimab. The chain couples TRBV5-1 to TRBJ2-2, with 9 bases lining up with TRBD2. This clonotype was sampled from an adult with an advanced solid tumor such as melanoma, head and neck, liver or kidney cancer. The CDR3 bases are TGCGCCAGCAGCTTATCTAGCGGGGTTACCGGGGAGCTGTTTTTT. Translating it yields CASSLSSGVTGELFF. Together with reference TRBV5-1 and TRBJ2-2, the CDR3 gives the full variable domain: KAGVTQTPRYLIKTRGQQVTLSCSPISGHRSVSWYQQTPGQGLQFLFEYFSETQRNKGNFPGRFSGRQFSNSRSEMNVSTLELGDSALYLCASSLSSGVTGELFFGEGSRLTVL.